The 11 T cell receptor beta chains in this list originate from one sample, sequenced in a study of T cell changes during pregnancy in multiple sclerosis. Clones were sequenced by immunoSEQ multiplex PCR, and TCRdb holds only the in-frame ones, with some missing. Among about 75,000 clones, around nine tenths were seen once, and the ten largest hold around 0.45%. This specimen consisted of CD4+ T cells from peripheral blood mononuclear cells, obtained before pregnancy. These TCRs come from a female donor with multiple sclerosis, enrolled in a pregnancy study.

The chain has TRBV5-1 and TRBJ2-5; 9 bases are a match to TRBD1. Per the germline V gene, CDR1 is SGHRS and CDR2 is YFSETQ. The V segment lost 0 bases and the J segment 5 bases; nucleotides outside the gene matches: 5. This CDR3 has 15 amino acids. The DNA of the CDR3 is TGCGCCAGCAGCTTGGGCGACAGGGGGGGCGAGACCCAGTACTTC. It yields the protein CASSLGDRGGETQYF. Full variable domain (rest looked up from reference TRBV5-1 and TRBJ2-5): KAGVTQTPRYLIKTRGQQVTLSCSPISGHRSVSWYQQTPGQGLQFLFEYFSETQRNKGNFPGRFSGRQFSNSRSEMNVSTLELGDSALYLCASSLGDRGGETQYFGPGTRLLVL.

J is TRBJ2-3 and V is TRBV5-4; 11 nucleotides align to TRBD2. The CDR3 is 15 residues long. CDR1 SGHNT and CDR2 YYREEE come from the germline V gene (reference sequence). With 1 base clipped from V and 4 bases from J, the junction kept 2 bases outside the gene matches. The CDR3 nucleotides read TGTGCCAGCAGCTTGAGACTAGCGGGATCAGATACGCAGTATTTT. Protein sequence: CASSLRLAGSDTQYF.

The V call is TRBV7-9, the J call TRBJ2-7; tentative D call: TRBD2 (6 bases). Germline loops: CDR1 SEHNR, CDR2 FQNEAQ (reference sequence). The CDR3 runs to 14 residues. With 1 base removed from V and 3 bases from J, the gap between germline ends came to 10 bases. The CDR3 loop is CASSLGGGIYEQYF. The CDR3 nucleotides read TGTGCCAGCAGCTTAGGGGGAGGAATCTACGAGCAGTACTTC.

The rearrangement joins TRBV6-1 to TRBJ2-3, with 7 bases that match TRBD1. This CDR3 spans 15 amino acids. J was trimmed by 0 bases and V by 6 bases; bases with no gene match: 6. The germline gives CDR1 MNHNS, CDR2 SASEGT. For the CDR3, the DNA is TGTGCCAGCAGGGGACAGCAGCGAAGCACAGATACGCAGTATTTT. Its translation is CASRGQQRSTDTQYF.

The chain uses TRBV28 and TRBJ1-6; a weak D match, TRBD1 (5 bases). CDR1 MDHEN and CDR2 SYDVKM come from the germline V gene. This CDR3 region has 15 residues. Trimming removed 3 bases from V and 6 bases from J, with 12 bases in between. In nucleotides, the CDR3 is TGTGCCAGCAGTTTCCCAGGGTCTGGTAATTCACCCCTCCACTTT. It codes for CASSFPGSGNSPLHF.

The rearrangement uses TRBV10-3 and TRBJ1-1; D gene ambiguous. The CDR3 is 12 amino acids. Germline CDR1 is ENHRY and CDR2 is SYGVKD. V dropped 2 bases and J dropped 4 bases, with 5 bases sitting between them. The CDR3 reads CAISETATEAFF. The CDR3 bases are TGTGCCATCAGTGAGACAGCCACTGAAGCTTTCTTT.

This clone was seen only once. The chain joins TRBV28 to TRBJ1-5; 8 nucleotides agree with TRBD1. The CDR3 runs to 20 residues. The V gene's germline CDR1 is MDHEN and CDR2 SYDVKM. V lost 2 bases to trimming and J lost 1 base; unmatched junction nucleotides: 16. The CDR3 reads CASSLRIGGTGLGSNQPQHF. CDR3 coding DNA: TGTGCCAGCAGTTTACGCATCGGAGGGACAGGCCTCGGGAGCAATCAGCCCCAGCATTTT.

This clone has a single count. In DNA form, the CDR3 reads TGTGCCAGCTCAACGGATGCTCGGGGATCAGATACGCAGTATTTT. Its translation: CASSTDARGSDTQYF. V and J are TRBV18 and TRBJ2-3, with D perhaps matching TRBD2 (5 bases). The V and J ends lost 5 bases and 4 bases respectively, with 16 bases between them. Germline V lookup: CDR1 KGHSH, CDR2 LQKENI. The CDR3 totals 15 residues.

CDR3 sequence: CASSGRGSYEQYF. CDR3 DNA sequence: TGTGCCAGCAGCGGGAGGGGCTCCTACGAGCAGTACTTC. The gene calls are TRBV6-1 and TRBJ2-7, with 8 bases identical to TRBD2. Germline CDR1 is MNHNS and CDR2 is SASEGT. The CDR3 spans 13 residues. V lost 6 bases and J lost 0; bases outside the gene matches: 1.

The V gene is TRBV2, the J gene TRBJ2-7; 10 positions agree with TRBD2. V was pared by 7 bases and J by 4 bases, with 4 bases of the junction left unmatched. Per germline, CDR1 SNHLY and CDR2 FYNNEI. This CDR3 region has 13 residues. The CDR3: CASNLAGVYEQYF. CDR3 DNA sequence: TGTGCCAGCAATCTAGCGGGGGTTTACGAGCAGTACTTC.

This chain uses TRBV5-1 with TRBJ2-7; 8 bases match TRBD1. Trimming cost V 1 base and J 4 bases; bases outside gene matches: 4. CDR3 size: 14 residues. The germline gives CDR1 SGHRS, CDR2 YFSETQ. CDR3: CASSLIDRGYEQYF. CDR3 bases: TGCGCCAGCAGCTTGATTGACAGGGGTTACGAGCAGTACTTC. Together with reference TRBV5-1 and TRBJ2-7, the CDR3 gives the full variable domain: KAGVTQTPRYLIKTRGQQVTLSCSPISGHRSVSWYQQTPGQGLQFLFEYFSETQRNKGNFPGRFSGRQFSNSRSEMNVSTLELGDSALYLCASSLIDRGYEQYFGPGTRLTVT.